This entry lists 23 T cell receptor beta chains sequenced from one sample in a study of blood T cell repertoires in COVID-19 (dated by TCRdb to the early 2020s). The library was prepared using the immunoSEQ multiplex PCR assay. TCRdb re-hosts the immuneACCESS table, in-frame sequences only. Its copies lack some clones; in the studies checked, an unresolved V gene accounts for under half of them, and the cause for the rest is not known. The sample has 280,000 or so clones on record, approximately 83% of them singletons. Less than 2.5% of the sample is held by the ten biggest clonotypes. Specimen: peripheral blood. These receptors originate from a woman aged 25 to 39 who had recovered from COVID-19.

As concerns this clone: A much larger clone differs from this one at a single base, so this may be a read error. This chain links TRBV5-6 with TRBJ2-7, with D unclear. V gave up 2 bases and J gave up 0 bases, with 3 bases separating them. From germline, CDR1 is SGHDT and CDR2 YYEEEE. This CDR3 is built from 12 residues. The DNA of the CDR3 is TGTGCCAGCAGCTTTAGCTCCTACGAGCAGTACTTC. Its translation: CASSFSSYEQYF.

The chain recombines TRBV6-1 with TRBJ1-1; 7 bases align to TRBD1. The CDR3 is 12 residues long. The germline CDR1 and CDR2 sequences are MNHNS and SASEGT. V was pared by 5 bases and J by 6 bases, with 3 bases of the junction left unmatched. CDR3 in DNA: TGTGCCAGCAGTTTAGGGGGCGCTGAAGCTTTCTTT. Encoded protein: CASSLGGAEAFF.

J is TRBJ1-3 and V is TRBV4-1, with 8 nucleotides matching TRBD1. The CDR3 totals 18 residues. The V segment lost 4 bases and the J segment 0 bases; nucleotides outside the gene matches: 11. The V gene's germline CDR1 is MGHRA and CDR2 YSYEKL. CDR3 in amino acids: CASSRPQTGAHSGNTIYF. As DNA, the CDR3 is TGCGCCAGCAGCCGACCACAGACAGGGGCCCACTCTGGAAACACCATATATTTT.

V gene TRBV25-1 combines with J gene TRBJ2-3, with 9 nucleotides matching TRBD2. The germline V gene has CDR1 MGHDK and CDR2 SYGVNS. This CDR3 has 17 residues. The V gene end was trimmed by 1 base and the J gene end by 2 bases; junction bases not matched to a gene: 7. CDR3 loop: CASSEFGASGVTDTQYF. CDR3 nucleotides: TGTGCCAGCAGTGAATTTGGAGCTAGCGGGGTCACAGATACGCAGTATTTT.

A few counts support this clone. This chain connects TRBV14 to TRBJ1-1; D uncertain. Trimming cost V 3 bases and J 6 bases, with 5 bases left between them. Germline lookup yields CDR1 SGHDN and CDR2 FVKESK. The CDR3 is 11 residues long. CDR3 coding DNA: TGTGCCAGCAGCCATTCGGCTGAAGCTTTCTTT. Amino acids: CASSHSAEAFF.

This clone was recorded a few times. Here the CDR3 reads CATSPGTPNTGELFF. CDR3 nucleotides: TGTGCCACCTCACCCGGGACACCAAACACCGGGGAGCTGTTTTTT. V gene TRBV2 combines with J gene TRBJ2-2, with a possible D match to TRBD1 (6 bases). CDR3 length: 15 residues. Trimming removed 10 bases at V and 2 bases at J, with 17 bases between. Germline-derived CDR1 and CDR2 are SNHLY and FYNNEI.

This clone was observed once. The genes are TRBV2 and TRBJ1-4; 8 bases align to TRBD1. The CDR3 has 14 amino acids. Germline trimming cut 6 bases from V and 0 bases from J; bases unmatched to any gene: 0. Germline lookup yields CDR1 SNHLY and CDR2 FYNNEI. CDR3 sequence: CASRDRATNEKLFF. The CDR3 DNA reads as TGTGCCAGCAGGGACAGGGCAACTAATGAAAAACTGTTTTTT.

This clone was detected only once. The genes are TRBV6-2 or TRBV6-3 and TRBJ2-1; the match to TRBD2 covers 8 bases. CDR1 and CDR2 (germline): MNHEY, SVGEGT. The ends lost 6 bases at V and 5 bases at J; junction bases unmatched: 9. The CDR3 extends over 15 amino acids. CDR3 bases: TGTGCCAGCAGCCCACCGGGGGGGTTCAACAATGAGCAGTTCTTC. It specifies CASSPPGGFNNEQFF.

The chain has TRBV3-1 (or the pseudogene TRBV3-2) and TRBJ2-3; 14 bases fit TRBD2. Per the germline V gene, CDR1 is LGHDT and CDR2 is YNNKEL (reference sequence). This CDR3 is 17 amino acids long. J gave up 3 bases and V 5 bases, and 7 bases lay outside the gene matches. CDR3 in amino acids: CASSSRTSGGHTDTQYF. For the CDR3, the DNA is TGTGCCAGCAGCTCTAGGACTAGCGGGGGGCATACAGATACGCAGTATTTT.

The chain joins TRBV5-4 to TRBJ2-7; no clear D. Trimming cost V 4 bases and J 0 bases, with 8 bases left between them. This CDR3 region has 13 residues. The germline V gene encodes CDR1 SGHNT and CDR2 YYREEE (reference sequence). The CDR3 reads CASSQHNSYEQYF. The DNA for the CDR3 is TGTGCCAGCAGCCAACATAACTCCTACGAGCAGTACTTC.

The V gene is TRBV12-2, the J gene TRBJ1-1; the table gives TRBD1 as D, unverified against the DNA. TRBV12-2 is classified as a pseudogene. This CDR3 region has 15 residues. The CDR3 region is CASRLGGQGGTEAFF. CDR3 coding DNA: TGTGCAAGTCGCTTAGGGGGACAGGGGGGCACTGAAGCTTTCTTT.

The chain employs TRBV4-1 and TRBJ1-1; D unresolved. V lost 2 bases, J lost 3 bases, and 16 bases lay in between. There are 16 residues in the CDR3. Looked up from germline, CDR1 is MGHRA and CDR2 is YSYEKL. The CDR3 DNA is TGCGCCAGCAGCCAACCTAAAACCTCTGAGGACACTGAAGCTTTCTTT. This encodes CASSQPKTSEDTEAFF.

V is TRBV2 and J is TRBJ1-5; D call uncertain. Germline CDR1 and CDR2: SNHLY and FYNNEI. This CDR3 contains 14 residues. V gave up 9 bases and J gave up 2 bases, with 14 bases separating them. This chain's CDR3 is CASEVGLRNQPQHF. DNA for the CDR3: TGTGCCAGTGAGGTCGGACTGCGCAATCAGCCCCAGCATTTT.

J is TRBJ1-5 and V is TRBV6-2 or TRBV6-3; 8 bases match TRBD1. The CDR3 runs to 21 residues. V shed 6 bases, J shed 1 base, and the junction held 23 bases outside the gene matches. The V gene's germline CDR1 is MNHEY and CDR2 SVGEGT. The CDR3 spells CASSLRSGRQGPGWSNQPQHF. CDR3 sequence (DNA): TGTGCCAGCAGCCTCAGGTCAGGTCGACAGGGGCCGGGATGGAGCAATCAGCCCCAGCATTTT.

The chain couples TRBV19 to TRBJ2-7; TRBD1 might be the D (6 bases). V was clipped by 4 bases and J by 0 bases, with 16 bases between them. The CDR3 contains 16 residues. In germline, CDR1 is LNHDA, CDR2 SQIVND (reference sequence). CDR3 in amino acids: CASSNQGTSLSYEQYF. CDR3 DNA sequence: TGTGCCAGTAGTAATCAGGGGACCTCCCTCTCCTACGAGCAGTACTTC.

The chain combines TRBV19 with TRBJ2-7; the D gene is possibly TRBD2 (5 bases). Germline lookup yields CDR1 LNHDA and CDR2 SQIVND (reference sequence). The length of the CDR3 is 14 residues. Deletions cut 5 bases from V and 0 bases from J, with 11 bases between. As DNA, the CDR3 is TGTGCCAGTAGTTTCAGGACTTTCTCCTACGAGCAGTACTTC. This gives the protein CASSFRTFSYEQYF.

The chain joins TRBV30 to TRBJ1-1; D unresolved. Germline V gene data show CDR1 as GTSNPN and CDR2 as SVGIG (reference sequence). The CDR3 spans 12 residues. V lost 5 bases and J 0 bases, leaving 7 bases between the germline ends. CDR3 sequence reads: CAWDSLNTEAFF. The CDR3 DNA sequence: TGTGCCTGGGACTCCCTGAACACTGAAGCTTTCTTT.

The gene calls are TRBV7-2 and TRBJ1-6; TRBD1 aligns across 7 bases. The V and J ends lost 6 bases and 7 bases, in that order; junction bases with no gene match: 6. The CDR3 is 14 amino acids. Germline lookup yields CDR1 SGHTA and CDR2 FQGNSA. CDR3 in amino acids: CASSLRDSNSPLHF. CDR3 bases: TGTGCCAGCAGTCTCCGGGACAGCAATTCACCCCTCCACTTT.

In this sample, this clone turned up a few times. The chain combines TRBV19 with TRBJ1-5; a weak D match, TRBD1 (5 bases). CDR1 is LNHDA and CDR2 is SQIVND in the germline V gene (reference sequence). CDR3 size: 18 residues. The V gene lost 5 bases and the J gene lost 4 bases, with 24 bases spanning the gap. The CDR3 loop is CASSVNPEAGWGNQPQHF. In DNA form, the CDR3 reads TGTGCCAGTAGTGTTAACCCTGAGGCAGGGTGGGGAAATCAGCCCCAGCATTTT.

The rearrangement links TRBV7-9 to TRBJ2-1, with D perhaps matching TRBD1 (5 bases). The germline V gene encodes CDR1 SEHNR and CDR2 FQNEAQ (reference sequence). V was shortened by 2 bases and J by 0 bases, with 20 bases between the two germline ends. The CDR3 extends over 19 amino acids. The CDR3 coding sequence is TGTGCCAGCAGCTTACCCGACAGACCGTTGGATTTCTCCTACAATGAGCAGTTCTTC. This translates into CASSLPDRPLDFSYNEQFF.

This chain joins TRBV3-1 (or the pseudogene TRBV3-2) and TRBJ2-1, with 10 bases that match TRBD2. V shed 0 bases, J shed 8 bases, and the junction held 7 bases outside the gene matches. The germline V gene has CDR1 LGHDT and CDR2 YNNKEL (reference sequence). The CDR3 has 16 amino acids. The CDR3 loop reads CASSQEAASGRDEQFF. CDR3 in DNA: TGTGCCAGCAGCCAAGAGGCGGCTAGCGGGAGAGATGAGCAGTTCTTC.

This clone was counted between two and nine times. The chain couples TRBV7-9 to TRBJ1-6; TRBD1 aligns across 9 bases. This CDR3 has 15 amino acids. Losses at the gene ends were 5 bases for V and 7 bases for J; bases not matched to a gene: 6. From germline, CDR1 is SEHNR and CDR2 FQNEAQ (reference sequence). The CDR3 loop is CASSRTGEENSPLHF. The CDR3, as DNA: TGTGCCAGCAGCCGGACAGGGGAGGAGAATTCACCCCTCCACTTT.

About this clone itself: The same CDR3 also results from other DNA sequences found in this sample. The rearrangement links TRBV19 to TRBJ2-7; 9 bases agree with TRBD1. With 6 bases clipped from V and 3 bases from J, the junction kept 3 bases outside the gene matches. The CDR3 is made up of 13 amino acids. The germline V gene encodes CDR1 LNHDA and CDR2 SQIVND (reference sequence). CDR3 sequence (DNA): TGTGCCAGTAGACAGGGGGCGAGCTACGAGCAGTACTTC. Its protein product is CASRQGASYEQYF.